This T cell receptor beta chain was found in a study of CD8 T cells in ankylosing spondylitis. Study-wide points: In synovial fluid and blood from reactive arthritis, some motif variants were previously reported. Researchers report that disease-linked clones proved CD8+ and relatively rare in peripheral blood. Clones linked to disease were reported to show significant enrichment in matched ankylosing spondylitis synovial fluid. Seemingly distinctive of ankylosing spondylitis blood was a TCR beta motif formed by eight highly homologous variants.

Quantitative 5'-RACE with molecular barcodes generated TCR beta libraries. TCRdb itself ran the 5' RACE reads through MiXCR, one entry per CDR3 protein. The sample has about 540,000 distinct CDR3 sequences; over 9.5% are singletons. The length of the CDR3 is 15 residues. V was shortened by 1 base and J by 3 bases, with 14 bases between the two germline ends. Germline V lookup: CDR1 SGHDT, CDR2 YYEEEE. On this clonotype: Its antigen is unidentified.

This clonotype originated in a male donor with ankylosing spondylitis. The sequenced sample was blood, either unsorted or a sorted T cell fraction (not recorded which). The chain is built from TRBV5-6 and TRBJ2-7; D is possibly TRBD1 (6 bases). The CDR3 bases are TGTGCCAGCAGCTTGAATCCAGGGGTTGTCTACGAGCAGTACTTC. It encodes CASSLNPGVVYEQYF.